This entry lists 5 T cell receptor beta chains sequenced from one sample in a study of T-cell reconstitution after alpha-beta-depleted transplantation in children. Unique molecular identifiers were incorporated into the prepared TCRbeta library. TCRdb reprocessed the PCR reads via MiXCR and lists one record per CDR3 protein. The data contain 360,000 or so distinct CDR3 sequences, around 20% of them singletons. Specimen: PBMCs from the stem cell graft donor, collected from the stem cell graft. The receptors here all came from a human donor who donated a stem cell graft to a child with acute myeloid leukemia.

V gene TRBV14 combines with J gene TRBJ2-7; D is unclear. This CDR3 contains 14 residues. Trimming left V 1 base short and J 3 bases short, with 10 bases between. CDR1 and CDR2 (germline): SGHDN, FVKESK. CDR3 in DNA: TGTGCCAGCAGCCAAGTTGGCAGAAACTACGAGCAGTACTTC. Amino acid sequence: CASSQVGRNYEQYF.

Points on this clonotype: A read error may explain this, as a much larger clone is one base away. The chain links TRBV7-9 to TRBJ1-2; D uncertain. CDR3 length: 15 residues. Looked up from germline, CDR1 is SEHNR and CDR2 is FQNEAQ (reference sequence). The CDR3 nucleotides read TGTGCCAGCAGCTTATGGCTCAGCCAACGCTATGGCTGCACCTTC. This sequence encodes CASSLWLSQRYGCTF.

The chain uses TRBV12-3 or TRBV12-4 and TRBJ1-1, with D perhaps matching TRBD1 (5 bases). The CDR3 length is 16 residues. The ends were cut back, 1 base at V and 3 bases at J, with 15 bases in the middle. The chain's CDR3 is CASSLDWVGVDTEAFF. CDR3 nucleotide sequence: TGTGCCAGCAGTTTAGACTGGGTAGGGGTGGACACTGAAGCTTTCTTT.

The chain carries TRBV7-9 and TRBJ2-3; the match to TRBD2 covers 9 bases. Trimming removed 1 base from V and 6 bases from J; junction bases left unmatched: 11. The CDR3 covers 17 residues. The germline V gene encodes CDR1 SEHNR and CDR2 FQNEAQ (reference sequence). In DNA, the CDR3 is TGTGCCAGCAGCTTAGGTTTGGCTAGCGGGGACCTGGATACGCAGTATTTT. It yields the protein CASSLGLASGDLDTQYF.

A note on this clonotype: As the CDR3 is not closed by the conserved phenylalanine or tryptophan, this likely results from a read error. The chain combines TRBV6-5 with TRBJ1-6; possibly TRBD1 for D (5 bases). V was clipped by 5 bases and J by 7 bases, with 15 bases between them. Germline V CDR1 and CDR2: MNHEY, SVGAGI. This CDR3 is 15 amino acids long. The CDR3 nucleotides read TGTGCCAGCAGTCACGGGACCGGGAGGAATTCACCCCTCCACTAT. Translating gives CASSHGTGRNSPLHY.